This T cell receptor beta chain was profiled in a study of blood T cell repertoires in COVID-19. Whole-study context: Donors in the United States, Italy and Spain gave samples during acute or convalescent COVID-19. T cells, B-cell-depleted T cells, or PBMCs supplied cDNA or gDNA.

Germline lookup yields CDR1 LGHDT and CDR2 YNNKEL (reference sequence). The CDR3 length is 14 residues. The trim removed 4 bases at V and 9 bases at J, leaving 9 bases unmatched. A Seattle source enrolled patients during active infection and followed them longitudinally. Study processing details: Amplification from reference gene primers served as the basis for estimated nucleated cell counts. Measured with immunoSEQ multiplex PCR; TCRdb has only the in-frame clones, and not every one. That table gives V, J and clone size, and the DNA gave D and trimming. The sample has 160,000 or so clones; roughly 93% are singletons.

The sequence derives from a woman in her sixties or seventies with COVID-19, enrolled during active disease. Sequencing was carried out using peripheral blood. This chain connects TRBV3-1 (or the pseudogene TRBV3-2) to TRBJ2-1; TRBD1 matches 7 bases. The CDR3 region has the DNA TGTGCCAGCAGCCCTCCGACAGGGTTGGGTGAGCAGTTCTTC. Translated: CASSPPTGLGEQFF.